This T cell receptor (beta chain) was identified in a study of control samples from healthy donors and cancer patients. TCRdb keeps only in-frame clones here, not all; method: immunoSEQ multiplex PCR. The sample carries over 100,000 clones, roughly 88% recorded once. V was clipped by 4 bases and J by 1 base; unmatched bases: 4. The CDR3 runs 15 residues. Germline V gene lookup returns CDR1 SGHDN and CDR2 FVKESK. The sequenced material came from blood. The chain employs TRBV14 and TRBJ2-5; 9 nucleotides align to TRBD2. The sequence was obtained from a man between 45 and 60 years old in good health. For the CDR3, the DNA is TGTGCCAGCAGCCGACTTAGCGGGGGCCAAGAGACCCAGTACTTC. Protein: CASSRLSGGQETQYF.